This T cell receptor (beta chain) was profiled in a study of response to subunit inactivated influenza vaccine. Study conclusions and caveats: There was a suggestion from the authors that each seasonal influenza vaccination recruits few new T cells.

This clonotype was counted only a few times. What it binds is unknown. Trimming pared 5 bases from V and 2 bases from J, leaving 11 bases between. The germline V gene encodes CDR1 LGHDT and CDR2 YNNKEL (reference sequence). This CDR3 comprises 14 residues. TCRdb used MiXCR to reprocess the RT-PCR reads, holding one entry per CDR3 protein. Of 560,000 or so distinct CDR3 sequences detected, approximately 7.1% appear once; the ten largest clones hold approximately 12%. The TCR originated in a man between 50 and 69 years old who received an inactivated influenza vaccine. The specimen comprised PBMCs from blood, sampled less than 25 months after vaccination. The chain recombines TRBV3-1 with TRBJ2-3, with D tentatively TRBD1 or TRBD2 (5 bases each). For the CDR3, the DNA is TGTGCCAGCAGCTGGGACGCCCTCACAGATACGCAGTATTTT. It translates to CASSWDALTDTQYF.